What follows are 29 T cell receptor beta chains derived from one specimen sequenced in a study of blood T cell repertoires in COVID-19 (dated by TCRdb to about 2020). Preparation of the library involved the immunoSEQ multiplex PCR assay. In TCRdb, the immuneACCESS table is reduced to in-frame sequences with V and J assigned. These tables do not hold every clone; where another copy was compared, an unresolved V gene accounts for under half, and the others remain unexplained. In this sample the table shows hundreds of thousands of clones, 75% to 90% of which occur a single time. Over 4% of the sample is taken by the ten largest. Material for sequencing was PBMCs or T cells enriched from blood (not recorded which). The source of these receptors is a woman aged 25 to 45 who had recovered from COVID-19.

The chain has TRBV24-1 and TRBJ2-1; 15 bases are a match to TRBD2. V shed 9 bases, J shed 7 bases, and the junction held 18 bases outside the gene matches. Germline CDR1 KGHDR, CDR2 SFDVKD. CDR3 length: 19 residues. The CDR3 is CATSVSGFQGTSGRNEQFF. CDR3 DNA sequence: TGTGCCACCTCAGTCTCTGGCTTTCAAGGGACTAGCGGGAGGAATGAGCAGTTCTTC.

The chain employs TRBV28 and TRBJ2-7; D unresolved. The germline CDR1 and CDR2 sequences are MDHEN and SYDVKM. V gave up 7 bases and J gave up 6 bases, with 13 bases separating them. CDR3 size: 12 residues. CDR3 DNA: TGTGCCAGCATCCTTCCCCCGGGCGAGCAGTACTTC. Protein: CASILPPGEQYF.

This rearrangement joins TRBV28 to TRBJ2-7, with a tentative D call TRBD2 (6 bases). The ends were cut back, 5 bases at V and 2 bases at J, with 7 bases in the middle. Germline V gene lookup returns CDR1 MDHEN and CDR2 SYDVKM. The CDR3 runs to 12 residues. CDR3 in amino acids: CASSRGTYEQYF. The CDR3 DNA follows: TGTGCCAGCAGTCGGGGGACCTACGAGCAGTACTTC.

The V call is TRBV5-1, the J call TRBJ2-6; 8 bases are shared with TRBD1. The germline V gene encodes CDR1 SGHRS and CDR2 YFSETQ. The CDR3 length is 17 residues. With 3 bases clipped from V and 1 base from J, the junction kept 6 bases outside the gene matches. CDR3 amino acids: CASSSGTGTSGANVLTF. CDR3 DNA sequence: TGCGCCAGCAGCTCCGGGACAGGTACGTCTGGGGCCAACGTCCTGACTTTC.

V usage is TRBV14 and J usage is TRBJ1-4; D gene unclear. The V gene's germline CDR1 is SGHDN and CDR2 FVKESK. V lost 4 bases and J 0 bases, leaving 12 bases between the germline ends. The length of the CDR3 is 16 residues. In nucleotides, the CDR3 is TGTGCCAGCAGCCGGGTGGAGAGCCCAACTAATGAAAAACTGTTTTTT. Amino acids: CASSRVESPTNEKLFF.

The chain employs TRBV7-2 and TRBJ2-1, with TRBD2 matching over 7 bases. This CDR3 is 15 amino acids long. The V gene's germline CDR1 is SGHTA and CDR2 FQGNSA. Unmatched junction bases numbered 13, after V lost 5 bases and J lost 9 bases. The chain's CDR3 is CASSLRTSYMIEQFF. DNA of the CDR3: TGTGCCAGCAGCCTCAGGACTAGTTATATGATTGAGCAGTTCTTC.

This clone was detected once. The CDR3 region is CASSRASGGQPQHF. CDR3 nucleotide sequence: TGTGCCAGCAGCCGCGCGTCAGGGGGTCAGCCCCAGCATTTT. The J gene is TRBJ1-5, the V gene TRBV3-1 (or the pseudogene TRBV3-2); the match to TRBD1 covers 7 bases. Germline V gene sequence: CDR1 LGHDT, CDR2 YNNKEL (reference sequence). The CDR3 extends over 14 amino acids. Trimming cost V 4 bases and J 6 bases; bases outside gene matches: 6.

The CDR3 protein is CASSLRHRNTNTEAFF. CDR3 sequence (DNA): TGTGCCAGCAGTTTACGTCACAGAAACACAAACACTGAAGCTTTCTTT. The chain joins TRBV27 to TRBJ1-1; D not certain. The CDR3 spans 16 residues. Trimming left V 2 bases short and J 2 bases short, with 15 bases between. In germline, CDR1 is MNHEY, CDR2 SMNVEV (reference sequence).

The chain combines TRBV7-2 with TRBJ2-7, with 9 positions matching TRBD2. With V trimmed by 5 bases and J by 3 bases, 8 bases remained unmatched. The CDR3 loop spans 15 amino acids. Germline CDR1 and CDR2: SGHTA and FQGNSA. CDR3 loop: CASSPGAGGGYEQYF. In DNA, the CDR3 is TGTGCCAGCAGCCCAGGAGCGGGAGGCGGCTACGAGCAGTACTTC.

V gene TRBV4-1 combines with J gene TRBJ2-1; TRBD2 might be the D (5 bases). CDR1 is MGHRA and CDR2 is YSYEKL in the germline V gene. CDR3 length equals 12 residues. V lost 3 bases to trimming and J lost 7 bases, with 7 bases between them. In nucleotides, the CDR3 is TGCGCCAGCAGCCACGGAGGTAATGAGCAGTTCTTC. The encoded protein is CASSHGGNEQFF.

The V and J genes are TRBV7-9 and TRBJ1-3, with 12 bases matching TRBD1. Germline CDR1 and CDR2: SEHNR and FQNEAQ (reference sequence). This CDR3 spans 16 amino acids. V shed 4 bases, J shed 0 bases, and the junction held 1 base outside the gene matches. CDR3 sequence: CASSSGQGASGNTIYF. In DNA form, the CDR3 reads TGTGCCAGCAGCTCGGGACAGGGGGCCTCTGGAAACACCATATATTTT.

The V call is TRBV11-2, the J call TRBJ1-2; maybe TRBD1 (6 bases). Germline V CDR1 and CDR2: SGHAT, FQNNGV. The CDR3 extends over 14 amino acids. Trimming removed 5 bases from V and 4 bases from J, with 14 bases in between. The CDR3 DNA sequence: TGTGCCAGCAGCCCATTAAGGGGGGGCTATGGCTACACCTTC. Its translation: CASSPLRGGYGYTF.

The V gene is TRBV6-2 or TRBV6-3, the J gene TRBJ1-2, with D hard to call. Germline V CDR1 and CDR2: MNHEY, SVGEGT. Deletions cut 0 bases from V and 9 bases from J, with 14 bases between. The CDR3 length is 14 residues. In DNA, the CDR3 is TGTGCCAGCAGTTACTCGACACGGGAGTCGAGCTACACCTTC. It translates to CASSYSTRESSYTF.

The chain combines TRBV6-2 or TRBV6-3 with TRBJ2-2, with TRBD1 as a possible D gene (6 bases). The CDR3 extends over 17 amino acids. Germline CDR1 reads MNHEY; CDR2 reads SVGEGT. Trimming took off 0 bases at V and 5 bases at J, with 16 bases between the two ends. Here the CDR3 reads CASSYSPCRGGTGELFF. CDR3 bases: TGTGCCAGCAGTTACTCCCCTTGCAGGGGCGGGACCGGGGAGCTGTTTTTT.

The V gene is TRBV10-3, the J gene TRBJ1-4, with 7 bases that match TRBD1. Germline loops: CDR1 ENHRY, CDR2 SYGVKD. J lost 8 bases, V lost 6 bases, and 3 bases had no gene match. The CDR3 runs 12 residues. The CDR3 protein is CAISGTAEKLFF. The CDR3 coding sequence is TGTGCCATCAGCGGGACAGCCGAAAAACTGTTTTTT.

This chain links TRBV5-1 with TRBJ1-1, with 9 bases identical to TRBD1. Looked up from germline, CDR1 is SGHRS and CDR2 is YFSETQ. The J segment lost 5 bases and the V segment lost 4 bases, leaving 3 bases of the junction unmatched. This CDR3 is built from 13 residues. The DNA of the CDR3 is TGCGCCAGCAGCGTTGACAGGGGGACTGAAGCTTTCTTT. This translates into CASSVDRGTEAFF.

V gene TRBV2 combines with J gene TRBJ2-1; perhaps TRBD2 as D (5 bases). The V gene lost 6 bases and the J gene lost 9 bases, with 21 bases spanning the gap. The CDR3 contains 15 residues. From germline, CDR1 is SNHLY and CDR2 FYNNEI. CDR3 residues: CASRATRPTWGEQFF. CDR3 DNA: TGTGCCAGCAGAGCAACTAGACCGACTTGGGGTGAGCAGTTCTTC.

This sequence joins TRBV9 and TRBJ2-2; 7 nucleotides agree with TRBD1. Germline loops: CDR1 SGDLS, CDR2 YYNGEE. V lost 4 bases and J lost 4; bases outside the gene matches: 4. There are 14 residues in the CDR3. CDR3: CASSLQGSTGELFF. The CDR3 bases are TGTGCCAGCAGCCTACAGGGGAGCACCGGGGAGCTGTTTTTT.

V and J are TRBV7-9 and TRBJ2-7, with D possibly being TRBD1 (7 bases). The CDR3 is made up of 12 amino acids. Germline CDR1 reads SEHNR; CDR2 reads FQNEAQ (reference sequence). V was cut by 8 bases and J by 3 bases, with 11 bases left in between. The CDR3: CASAGQYYEQYF. CDR3 coding DNA: TGTGCCAGCGCGGGACAGTACTACGAGCAGTACTTC.

In DNA, the CDR3 is TGTGCCACCAGTGATCCATCCGGGCAGTTCTTC. Protein: CATSDPSGQFF. The chain is built from TRBV24-1 and TRBJ2-1, with D hard to call. CDR1 and CDR2 (germline): KGHDR, SFDVKD. This CDR3 spans 11 amino acids. Trimming took off 3 bases at V and 12 bases at J, with 8 bases between the two ends.

This chain uses TRBV3-1 (or the pseudogene TRBV3-2) with TRBJ2-7; D gene ambiguous. Per the germline V gene, CDR1 is LGHDT and CDR2 is YNNKEL (reference sequence). Trimming left V 1 base short and J 2 bases short, with 9 bases between. The CDR3 extends over 14 amino acids. This CDR3 reads CASSQGNIAYEQYF. CDR3 bases: TGTGCCAGCAGCCAAGGTAACATCGCCTACGAGCAGTACTTC.

The gene calls are TRBV7-9 and TRBJ2-7; tentative D call: TRBD2 (6 bases). V lost 1 base to trimming and J lost 4 bases, with 26 bases between them. Germline CDR1 SEHNR, CDR2 FQNEAQ (reference sequence). The CDR3 sequence is 19 residues long. This CDR3 reads CASSLGGEGSAIPSYEQYF. The CDR3 DNA follows: TGTGCCAGCAGCTTAGGGGGGGAAGGGTCCGCGATTCCCTCTTACGAGCAGTACTTC. Combining the CDR3 with reference TRBV7-9 and TRBJ2-7 gives the whole variable domain DTGVSQNPRHKITKRGQNVTFRCDPISEHNRLYWYRQTLGQGPEFLTYFQNEAQLEKSRLLSDRFSAERPKGSFSTLEIQRTEQGDSAMYLCASSLGGEGSAIPSYEQYFGPGTRLTVT.

The V gene is TRBV13, the J gene TRBJ1-1, with D uncertain. The germline gives CDR1 PRHDT, CDR2 FYEKMQ (reference sequence). The CDR3 extends over 13 amino acids. With 0 bases removed from V and 2 bases from J, the gap between germline ends came to 4 bases. This CDR3 is CASSLGLNTEAFF. For the CDR3, the DNA is TGTGCCAGCAGCTTAGGGCTAAACACTGAAGCTTTCTTT. Based on the CDR3 plus reference TRBV13 and TRBJ1-1, the full variable domain is AAGVIQSPRHLIKEKRETATLKCYPIPRHDTVYWYQQGPGQDPQFLISFYEKMQSDKGSIPDRFSAQQFSDYHSELNMSSLELGDSALYFCASSLGLNTEAFFGQGTRLTVV.

This chain joins TRBV29-1 and TRBJ2-7; D remains ambiguous. The length of the CDR3 is 12 residues. Between the trimmed V and J ends, which lost 6 bases and 1 base, there was a span of 10 bases. Germline CDR1 is SQVTM and CDR2 is ANQGSEA. CDR3 nucleotide sequence: TGCAGCGTCGTCGGTCTGTCCTACGAGCAGTACTTC. It codes for CSVVGLSYEQYF.

The chain carries TRBV28 and TRBJ2-7, with 9 bases that match TRBD1. The CDR3 consists of 14 residues. J lost 2 bases, V lost 8 bases, and 7 bases had no gene match. Germline V gives CDR1 MDHEN, CDR2 SYDVKM. Here the CDR3 reads CASFGQGITYEQYF. CDR3 bases: TGTGCCAGCTTCGGACAGGGGATAACCTACGAGCAGTACTTC.

This rearrangement joins TRBV11-2 to TRBJ2-7; TRBD2 agrees at 10 bases. The CDR3 is 14 amino acids. The V segment lost 4 bases and the J segment 4 bases; nucleotides outside the gene matches: 4. The V gene's germline CDR1 is SGHAT and CDR2 FQNNGV. CDR3 DNA sequence: TGTGCCAGCAGCTCACTAGCGGGACTTTACGAGCAGTACTTC. It codes for CASSSLAGLYEQYF.

The genes are TRBV5-1 and TRBJ1-4; TRBD1 agrees at 9 bases. V was pared by 4 bases and J by 6 bases, with 7 bases of the junction left unmatched. Germline assignment: CDR1 SGHRS and CDR2 YFSETQ. CDR3 length equals 15 residues. CDR3 residues: CASSPWTGADEKLFF. The CDR3 nucleotides read TGCGCCAGCAGCCCCTGGACAGGGGCGGATGAAAAACTGTTTTTT. Supplemented by reference TRBV5-1 and TRBJ1-4, the full variable domain reads KAGVTQTPRYLIKTRGQQVTLSCSPISGHRSVSWYQQTPGQGLQFLFEYFSETQRNKGNFPGRFSGRQFSNSRSEMNVSTLELGDSALYLCASSPWTGADEKLFFGSGTQLSVL.

V and J are TRBV27 and TRBJ1-2, with D maybe TRBD1 (5 bases). The CDR3 length is 14 residues. Trimming took off 4 bases at V and 6 bases at J, with 15 bases between the two ends. Germline V CDR1 and CDR2: MNHEY, SMNVEV (reference sequence). CDR3: CASSSETAPHGYTF. The CDR3 bases are TGTGCCAGCAGTTCAGAGACAGCGCCACATGGCTACACCTTC.

This rearrangement joins TRBV7-2 to TRBJ1-2; 7 nucleotides align to TRBD1. The CDR3 contains 15 residues. With V trimmed by 3 bases and J by 2 bases, 6 bases remained unmatched. Germline-derived CDR1 and CDR2 are SGHTA and FQGNSA. The CDR3 loop is CASSFGLQGNYGYTF. The CDR3 bases are TGTGCCAGCAGCTTCGGTCTACAGGGGAACTATGGCTACACCTTC.